Listed here is a single T cell receptor beta chain. The authors' processing: Amplified reference gene primers provided the basis for estimating nucleated cell counts. Libraries were prepared by immunoSEQ multiplex PCR; TCRdb keeps only in-frame clonotypes and omits some of them. That table is the source of V, J and clone size, and D and trimming were worked out from the DNA. The sample contains 25,000 to 35,000 clones, around 90% of which appear only once. This entry is derived from a study of blood T cell repertoires in COVID-19. In the study overall: From the United States, Italy and Spain came samples of acute and convalescent COVID-19. T cells, B-cell-depleted T cells, or PBMCs supplied cDNA or gDNA.

Germline assignment: CDR1 SQVTM and CDR2 ANQGSEA. The CDR3 has 16 residues. Trimming cost V 4 bases and J 5 bases; bases outside gene matches: 16. The sequence came from a human donor in a cohort sampled during active COVID-19. The donor label of this sample is uncertain. Sequencing was performed on peripheral blood. This chain uses TRBV29-1 with TRBJ1-1; 7 nucleotides agree with TRBD1. For the CDR3, the DNA is TGCAGCGTTGTCGGTGGCCCAACAGGGGTTCGAACTGAAGCTTTCTTT. Its protein product is CSVVGGPTGVRTEAFF.